A single sample gave rise to the 12 T cell receptor beta chains below, sequenced in a study of T cell repertoires in cytomegalovirus infection. MiXCR was run by TCRdb on the reads, yielding one entry per CDR3 protein. The sample has about 360,000 distinct CDR3 sequences, over 15% seen once. Sample: PBMCs. The receptors derive from a human donor in good health (CMV status not recorded). Some clones in this sample may be carry-over from other donors' samples.

This clonotype showed up many times. The genes are TRBV7-2 and TRBJ2-2, with a tentative D call TRBD2 (6 bases). CDR1 and CDR2 (germline): SGHTA, FQGNSA. CDR3 length: 16 residues. With 2 bases removed from V and 2 bases from J, the gap between germline ends came to 12 bases. CDR3 protein: CASSLYGSGNTGELFF. In nucleotides, the CDR3 is TGTGCCAGCAGCTTATACGGTAGCGGCAACACCGGGGAGCTGTTTTTT.

This clonotype was seen a few times. This rearrangement joins TRBV28 to TRBJ2-3, with 8 bases aligning to TRBD1. Trimming removed 2 bases from V and 7 bases from J; junction bases left unmatched: 8. CDR3 length equals 15 residues. Germline assignment: CDR1 MDHEN and CDR2 SYDVKM. CDR3 residues: CASSLVAGGIYTQYF. CDR3 in DNA: TGTGCCAGCAGTTTAGTGGCAGGGGGCATTTATACGCAGTATTTT.

This clonotype was counted between two and nine times. V is TRBV28 and J is TRBJ1-2; D is ambiguous. Per germline, CDR1 MDHEN and CDR2 SYDVKM. The CDR3 runs to 12 residues. The V end lost 3 bases, the J end lost 5 bases, and 7 bases lay between the germline ends. Written as DNA, the CDR3 is TGTGCCAGCAGTTTGGTCAGTTATGGCTACACCTTC. Translated, it gives CASSLVSYGYTF.

The V gene is TRBV27, the J gene TRBJ1-1; weak D call: TRBD1 (6 bases). There are 13 residues in the CDR3. Trimming removed 3 bases at V and 5 bases at J, with 10 bases between. CDR1 MNHEY and CDR2 SMNVEV come from the germline V gene (reference sequence). CDR3 sequence (DNA): TGTGCCAGCAGTTTGCGGGGGGCGACTGAAGCTTTCTTT. Protein sequence: CASSLRGATEAFF.

The gene calls are TRBV15 and TRBJ2-7; D is unclear. V was pared by 4 bases and J by 3 bases, with 10 bases between. There are 13 residues in the CDR3. Germline CDR1 is LNHNV and CDR2 is YYDKDF (reference sequence). The CDR3 loop reads CATSIHLDYEQYF. The CDR3 nucleotides read TGTGCCACCAGCATCCACCTTGACTACGAGCAGTACTTC.

The chain employs TRBV19 and TRBJ2-7; no clear D gene. Trimming stripped 0 bases from V and 7 bases from J, with 10 bases between. The germline V gene has CDR1 LNHDA and CDR2 SQIVND (reference sequence). This CDR3 is built from 13 residues. DNA for the CDR3: TGTGCCAGTAGTATAGACCCCCTGACGGAGCAGTACTTC. Its translation is CASSIDPLTEQYF.

The CDR3 DNA sequence: TGCGCCAGCAGCTTTGGACTAGCGGGGAGCCACTACGAGCAGTACTTC. This translates into CASSFGLAGSHYEQYF. V is TRBV5-1 and J is TRBJ2-7, with 12 nucleotides matching TRBD2. Germline V CDR1 and CDR2: SGHRS, YFSETQ. The CDR3 covers 16 residues. V trimming: 2 bases; J trimming: 3 bases; junction bases outside the gene matches: 6.

The J gene is TRBJ2-7, the V gene TRBV10-3; 8 bases match TRBD2. The V and J ends lost 0 bases and 2 bases, in that order; junction bases with no gene match: 3. Per the germline V gene, CDR1 is ENHRY and CDR2 is SYGVKD. This CDR3 contains 15 residues. The CDR3 nucleotides are TGTGCCATCAGTGAGTCGTTAGCGGGGACCTACGAGCAGTACTTC. Translating it yields CAISESLAGTYEQYF.

V is TRBV20-1 and J is TRBJ2-7; 7 bases match TRBD1. V lost 5 bases, J lost 5 bases, and 12 bases stayed unmatched. Looked up from germline, CDR1 is DFQATT and CDR2 is SNEGSKA (reference sequence). There are 14 residues in the CDR3. The DNA for the CDR3 is TGCAGTGCTCCACCCCAGGGGGTGGAAAACGAGCAGTACTTC. Translating gives CSAPPQGVENEQYF.

This clonotype was seen only a few times. This chain joins TRBV19 and TRBJ1-1; TRBD1 matches at 8 bases. This CDR3 contains 14 residues. The germline CDR1 and CDR2 sequences are LNHDA and SQIVND (reference sequence). The V and J ends lost 3 bases and 8 bases, in that order; junction bases with no gene match: 8. The DNA for the CDR3 is TGTGCCAGTAGTATCGTCAGCGGGACAGGAGAAGCTTTCTTT. Amino acids: CASSIVSGTGEAFF. The variable domain in full, with the rest retrieved from reference TRBV19 and TRBJ1-1, is DGGITQSPKYLFRKEGQNVTLSCEQNLNHDAMYWYRQDPGQGLRLIYYSQIVNDFQKGDIAEGYSVSREKKESFPLTVTSAQKNPTAFYLCASSIVSGTGEAFFGQGTRLTVV.

This clonotype has a handful of counts. The chain uses TRBV7-2 and TRBJ2-5; D might be TRBD2 (5 bases). CDR1 and CDR2 from the germline V gene are SGHTA and FQGNSA. The CDR3 totals 15 residues. Trimming removed 1 base at V and 8 bases at J, with 17 bases between. The CDR3 region is CASSLEGGSEGTQYF. The CDR3 nucleotides are TGTGCCAGCAGCTTAGAGGGCGGGTCTGAGGGAACCCAGTACTTC.

This clonotype showed up many times. This chain links TRBV7-9 with TRBJ2-1; D may correspond to TRBD1 or TRBD2 (5 bases each). In germline, CDR1 is SEHNR, CDR2 FQNEAQ (reference sequence). The V end was cut by 5 bases, the J end by 9 bases, with 20 bases between. This CDR3 spans 15 amino acids. CDR3 loop: CASSRRRGPLGEQFF. The DNA of the CDR3 is TGTGCCAGCAGCCGACGTAGGGGACCTCTTGGTGAGCAGTTCTTC.